This T cell receptor beta chain was sequenced during a study of blood T cell repertoires in COVID-19. Only in-frame clones appear in the TCRdb table, and some are missing; sequencing was by immunoSEQ multiplex PCR. The sample contains under 250,000 clones, approximately 88% of which appear only once. This CDR3 contains 16 residues. Trimming took 6 bases from V and 1 from J; bases not matched to a gene: 8. Germline V gives CDR1 KGHSH, CDR2 LQKENI. The rearrangement links TRBV18 to TRBJ1-3, with TRBD1 identical over 8 bases. Material: peripheral blood. The clonotype comes from a woman in her 30s with COVID-19, enrolled during active disease. CDR3 amino acids: CASSRDRGPSGNTIYF. CDR3 bases: TGTGCCAGCTCTCGCGACAGGGGACCGTCTGGAAACACCATATATTTT.